This TCR beta chain is drawn from a study of cytomegalovirus exposure and HLA in healthy donors. Study details: Earlier sequencing of some 170 million T cells yielded around 120 million unique TCR beta sequences.

Amplification used 60 Vbeta primers and 13 Jbeta primers. This table comes from immunoSEQ multiplex PCR, and its TCRdb copy is limited to in-frame clones, with some not included. The sample carries some 150,000 clones, roughly 80% recorded once. The J segment lost 4 bases and the V segment lost 2 bases, leaving 4 bases of the junction unmatched. CDR1 and CDR2 from the germline V gene are SGHNT and YYREEE (reference sequence). The CDR3 spans 16 residues. Study-wide results and limits: Presence/absence analyses rested on an assumption that sequencing depth was roughly uniform across donors.

With respect to this clone: Its antigen is not known.

The sequence was obtained from a woman aged 18-35 years in good health and CMV-seronegative. The chain employs TRBV5-4 and TRBJ2-3; 13 bases are a match to TRBD2. The sample consisted of PBMCs. CDR3 amino acids: CASSLGLAGAADTQYF. The DNA of the CDR3 is TGTGCCAGCAGCTTAGGACTAGCGGGAGCAGCAGATACGCAGTATTTT.